This entry is about one T cell receptor beta chain. This specimen belongs to a study of control samples from healthy donors and cancer patients. This CDR3 has 15 amino acids. V was trimmed by 0 bases and J by 2 bases, leaving 8 bases between them. In germline, CDR1 is ENHRY, CDR2 SYGVKD. The repertoire was sequenced with immunoSEQ multiplex PCR; TCRdb's copy has only in-frame clones and lacks some. Among under 30,000 clones listed, nearly 90% were seen once. The chain joins TRBV10-3 to TRBJ1-5; the D gene is possibly TRBD1 (5 bases). Sequenced sample: formalin-fixed, paraffin-embedded tissue. The sequence derives from a female donor with melanoma. As DNA, the CDR3 is TGTGCCATCAGTGAGTCGGGGGTTGGCAATCAGCCCCAGCATTTT. It yields the protein CAISESGVGNQPQHF.